This is a list of T cell receptor beta chains from one sample in a study of blood T cell repertoires in COVID-19. Libraries were prepared by immunoSEQ multiplex PCR; TCRdb keeps only in-frame clonotypes and omits some of them. The table lists about 81,000 clones, approximately 89% of them singletons. Material for sequencing was peripheral blood. These TCRs come from a man aged 65 to 79 with active or convalescent COVID-19. Each CDR3 is given with its conserved first and last residue. D genes are given only for firm matches. Only some rows state a clone size, as once, few, many or a class for expanded clones.

>NA|TRBD1|TRBV24-1|TRBJ1-5
TGTGCCACCGATACGGGACAGGGGGGTCAGCCCCAGCATTTT
CATDTGQGGQPQHF
>NA|TRBD1|TRBV28|TRBJ1-2
TGTGCCAGCAGTTTCCTTCCGGGACAGGAAAGGGACTATGGCTACACCTTC
CASSFLPGQERDYGYTF
>NA|TRBD1|TRBV5-4|TRBJ2-5
TGTGCCAGCAGCTACCGGACAGGTTGGGACCAAGAGACCCAGTACTTC
CASSYRTGWDQETQYF
>NA|TRBD2|TRBV3-1/TRBV3-2|TRBJ2-3
TGTGCCAGCAGCCCCGGGGGGACAGATACGCAGTATTTT
CASSPGGTDTQYF
>NA|TRBD1|TRBV19|TRBJ1-5
TGTGCCAGTAGTATCCAGGGGGCTCGACAGCCCCAGCATTTT
CASSIQGARQPQHF
>once|TRBD1|TRBV13|TRBJ1-5
TGTGCCAGCAGCTTAGGGGGACAGGGGGTTCAGCCCCAGCATTTT
CASSLGGQGVQPQHF
>NA|TRBD1|TRBV19|TRBJ1-5
TGTGCCAGTACCCCAGGGACAGGGGAGGGCCAGCCCCAGCATTTT
CASTPGTGEGQPQHF
>NA|NA|TRBV30|TRBJ1-1
TGTGCCTGGAGTCCGGGACACCGGAACACTGAAGCTTTCTTT
CAWSPGHRNTEAFF
>NA|TRBD2|TRBV3-1/TRBV3-2|TRBJ2-3
TGTGCCAGCAGCCGCACGGGGGGGGCCGATACGCAGTATTTT
CASSRTGGADTQYF
>NA|NA|TRBV6-5|TRBJ2-6
TGTGCCAGCAGTTACGGCCAGGGCGCTGGGGCCAACGTCCTGACTTTC
CASSYGQGAGANVLTF
>NA|NA|TRBV27|TRBJ2-3
TGTGCCAGCAGCGGAAGTCGGGGGTCCCTTGGTGATACGCAGTATTTT
CASSGSRGSLGDTQYF
>NA|TRBD1|TRBV19|TRBJ1-4
TGTGCCAGTAGCATGGGACAGGGGATAAAACTGTTTTTT
CASSMGQGIKLFF
>NA|NA|TRBV5-4|TRBJ1-2
TGTGCCAGCAGCTTGGGACACCTCGACTATGGCTACACCTTC
CASSLGHLDYGYTF
>NA|NA|TRBV11-3|TRBJ1-6
TGTGCCAGCAGCTTAGGCAGGGGTAATTCACCCCTCCACTTT
CASSLGRGNSPLHF
>NA|NA|TRBV11-3|TRBJ1-1
TGTGCCAGCAGCTTAGAGGGGCAGGACACTGAAGCTTTCTTT
CASSLEGQDTEAFF
>NA|TRBD1|TRBV28|TRBJ1-5
TGTGCCAGCAGTCAAGGGGACAGAGACGGTAGCAATCAGCCCCAGCATTTT
CASSQGDRDGSNQPQHF
>once|NA|TRBV19|TRBJ1-3
TGTGCCAGTAGTATCGAAAACAGCTCTGGAAACACCATATATTTT
CASSIENSSGNTIYF
>NA|TRBD1|TRBV10-3|TRBJ2-2
TGTGCCATCAGTGAGTCAGGGGGCGACGGGGAGCTGTTTTTT
CAISESGGDGELFF
>NA|TRBD1|TRBV7-3|TRBJ1-5
TGTGCCAGCAGCTTGACAGGGGGTCAGCCCCAGCATTTT
CASSLTGGQPQHF
>NA|NA|TRBV10-3|TRBJ1-2
TGTGCCATCAGTGCACCCCAGGTAGGGGGAGAGTATGGCTACACCTTC
CAISAPQVGGEYGYTF
>NA|TRBD2|TRBV6-2/TRBV6-3|TRBJ2-2
TGTGCCAGCAGTTACCACGGCGGGGGACCGAACACCGGGGAGCTGTTTTTT
CASSYHGGGPNTGELFF
>NA|TRBD1|TRBV18|TRBJ2-2
TGTGCCAGCTCACCTCCTACCGGGACAGAAAGCGGGGAGCTGTTTTTT
CASSPPTGTESGELFF
>NA|NA|TRBV30|TRBJ1-3
TGTGCCTGGAGCCTGGCCGTAAACACCATATATTTT
CAWSLAVNTIYF
>NA|TRBD1|TRBV30|TRBJ1-2
TGTGCCTGGAGTGCCTCGGGGACAGGGAGAGGTCTTGGGAAAAACACCTTC
CAWSASGTGRGLGKNTF
>NA|NA|TRBV3-1/TRBV3-2|TRBJ1-2
TGTGCCAGCAGCCAATCCCGTTGGTCGAGAGAGAACTATGGCTACACCTTC
CASSQSRWSRENYGYTF
>NA|NA|TRBV11-2|TRBJ1-4
TGTGCCAGCACCTCTGGTCTTTCTGGAGGGGTGGGGAAGGAACTGTTTTTT
CASTSGLSGGVGKELFF
>NA|TRBD1|TRBV4-3|TRBJ1-4
TGCGCCAGCAGTCGTATCGGGACAGGGGAAGGAAAACTGTTTTTT
CASSRIGTGEGKLFF
>NA|NA|TRBV15|TRBJ1-4
TGTGCCACCAGCAGCCTATCGACAGGCTCCAATGAAAAACTGTTTTTT
CATSSLSTGSNEKLFF
>NA|TRBD1|TRBV19|TRBJ1-3
TGTGCCAGTAGTTCAACAGGGGCTTATGGAAACACCATATATTTT
CASSSTGAYGNTIYF
>NA|NA|TRBV5-4|TRBJ2-3
TGTGCCAGCAGCTGGTCGGTTAGCACAGATACGCAGTATTTT
CASSWSVSTDTQYF
>NA|TRBD2|TRBV12-5|TRBJ2-1
TGTGCTAGTGGCAGGACTAGCGGGGGGGCCTATGAGCAGTTCTTC
CASGRTSGGAYEQFF